This T cell receptor beta chain was retrieved from a study of T cells in localized non-small cell lung cancer. As for this clone: The antigen is undetermined.

General study points: Appearing in adjacent lung were a median 57 of the top 100 tumor clones. It remains possible that heterogeneity exists, since only one tumor region was sequenced.

Germline-derived CDR1 and CDR2 are SGHRS and YFSETQ. The junction had 13 bases not matched to a gene; V was cut back by 0 bases and J by 7 bases. The CDR3 loop spans 16 amino acids. The data were produced by immunoSEQ multiplex PCR, yet TCRdb's version contains in-frame clones alone and is incomplete. The data contain 50,000 to 60,000 clones, around 90% of them singletons. The material was PBMCs, obtained before any cancer treatment. The V gene is TRBV5-1, the J gene TRBJ2-7; TRBD1 matches 7 bases. The sequence came from a female donor with stage II lung adenocarcinoma. In nucleotides, the CDR3 is TGCGCCAGCAGCTTGGCCCGGACAGGTACGGCTGGGGAGCAGTACTTC. Amino acid sequence: CASSLARTGTAGEQYF.